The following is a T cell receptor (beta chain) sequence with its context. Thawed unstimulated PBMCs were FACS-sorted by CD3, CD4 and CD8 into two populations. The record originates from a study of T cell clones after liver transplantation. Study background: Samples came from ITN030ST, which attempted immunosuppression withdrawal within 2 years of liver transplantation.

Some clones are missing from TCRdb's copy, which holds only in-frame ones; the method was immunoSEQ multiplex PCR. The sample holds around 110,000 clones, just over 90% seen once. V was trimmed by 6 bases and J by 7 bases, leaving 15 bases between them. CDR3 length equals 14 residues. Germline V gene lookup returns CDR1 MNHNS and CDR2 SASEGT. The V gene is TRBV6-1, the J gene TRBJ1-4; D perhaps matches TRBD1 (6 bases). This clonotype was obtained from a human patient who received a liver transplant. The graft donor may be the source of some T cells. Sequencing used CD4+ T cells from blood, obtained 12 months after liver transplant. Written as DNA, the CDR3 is TGTGCCAGCAGAGTCGGACAGCAGGCTGAAAAACTGTTTTTT. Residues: CASRVGQQAEKLFF.